Listed below are T cell receptor beta chains from one sample, sequenced in a study of blood T cell repertoires in COVID-19. Sequenced by immunoSEQ multiplex PCR; TCRdb stores in-frame clones only, minus some. The repertoire has more than 9,500 clones, about 88% of them found once; the top ten carry about an eighth. The sample taken for sequencing was peripheral blood. The receptor set was obtained from a man between 65 and 85 years old with active COVID-19. Each CDR3 is given with its conserved first and last residue. The D gene is left open where the match is weak. Clone size appears in some rows only: once, few, many, or a class for an expanded clone.

V gene,J gene,D gene,clone size,CDR3 length,CDR3 DNA,CDR3 protein
TRBV3-1/TRBV3-2,TRBJ1-3,-,-,14,TGTGCCAGCAGCCAAATGGGAGGCGGAAACACCATATATTTT,CASSQMGGGNTIYF
TRBV18,TRBJ1-4,-,-,15,TGTGCCAGCTCACTCTCTCGGAGCGGTAATGAAAAACTGTTTTTT,CASSLSRSGNEKLFF
TRBV3-1/TRBV3-2,TRBJ1-2,-,medium-sized,15,TGTGCCAGCAGCCAGGCCCACAGGGTTGGCTATGGCTACACCTTC,CASSQAHRVGYGYTF
TRBV21-1,TRBJ2-5,-,-,16,TGTGCCAGCAGCAAATGTCCGAGGGCACCGCCGGAGACCCAGTACTTC,CASSKCPRAPPETQYF
TRBV4-1,TRBJ2-3,-,-,15,TGCGCCAGCAGCCAAGGGGGGGGGCGCACAGATACGCAGTATTTT,CASSQGGGRTDTQYF
TRBV5-5,TRBJ2-3,TRBD1,-,15,TGTGCCAGCAGCTGGGGACAGGGGATTACAGATACGCAGTATTTT,CASSWGQGITDTQYF
TRBV6-5,TRBJ1-1,-,-,13,TGTGCCAGCACCCAAGACAGATACACTGAAGCTTTCTTT,CASTQDRYTEAFF
TRBV7-3,TRBJ2-6,-,-,14,TGTGCCAGCAGCTTCCTTTCTGGGGCCAACGTCCTGACTTTC,CASSFLSGANVLTF
TRBV19,TRBJ2-5,TRBD2,-,13,TGTGCCAGTAGTCCGGGGGGGCGGGAGACCCAGTACTTC,CASSPGGRETQYF
TRBV5-6,TRBJ1-1,TRBD1,-,13,TGTGCCAGCACCCAGACAGGGTTTACTGAAGCTTTCTTT,CASTQTGFTEAFF
TRBV14,TRBJ2-5,-,-,11,TGTGCCAGCAGCCCCAGGGAGACCCAGTACTTC,CASSPRETQYF
TRBV19,TRBJ1-5,-,-,15,TGTGCCAGTAGTATAGGGGGGGGTTGTGGACAGCCCCAGCATTTT,CASSIGGGCGQPQHF
TRBV7-7,TRBJ2-5,-,-,13,TGTGCTAGCAGCCGACAGAACCAAGAGACCCAGTACTTC,CASSRQNQETQYF
TRBV19,TRBJ1-1,-,-,15,TGTGCCAGTAGTCGACAGCGTGGGGGGTACGCTGAAGCTTTCTTT,CASSRQRGGYAEAFF
TRBV6-1,TRBJ2-1,TRBD2,-,16,TGTGCCAGCAGTGAACGTGCGGGAGTGGAGGGGTATGAGCAGTTCTTC,CASSERAGVEGYEQFF
TRBV4-1,TRBJ1-3,-,-,19,TGCGCCAGCAGCCAAGATGCGGGGGCCACTCTTAACTCTGGAAACACCATATATTTT,CASSQDAGATLNSGNTIYF
TRBV27,TRBJ2-2,-,few,15,TGTGCCAGCAGTTTTTTGGCACATTCCACCGGGGAGCTGTTTTTT,CASSFLAHSTGELFF
TRBV5-1,TRBJ2-7,-,once,12,TGCGCCAGCAGCCGGACAGCCGGGGAGCAGTACTTC,CASSRTAGEQYF
TRBV6-1,TRBJ1-6,-,-,15,TGTGCCAGCAGTGAATGGGGCAGTAATAATTCACCCCTCCACTTT,CASSEWGSNNSPLHF
TRBV7-9,TRBJ2-1,-,-,15,TGTGCCAGCAGCTCCAGGGAACGCTCCTACAATGAGCAGTTCTTC,CASSSRERSYNEQFF
TRBV18,TRBJ1-5,-,-,15,TGTGCCAGCTCTCGGACAGTCAATAGCAATCAGCCCCAGCATTTT,CASSRTVNSNQPQHF
TRBV27,TRBJ1-2,-,-,15,TGTGCCAGCAGTTTATCGATCGGGGGGCCTTATGGCTACACCTTC,CASSLSIGGPYGYTF
TRBV3-1/TRBV3-2,TRBJ1-2,-,-,13,TGTGCCAGCAGCCAGATGGGGCCCTATGGCTACACCTTC,CASSQMGPYGYTF
TRBV9,TRBJ2-7,TRBD1,-,15,TGTGCCAGCAGCGGACAGACAGGGATGTTGTACGAGCAGTACTTC,CASSGQTGMLYEQYF
TRBV2,TRBJ1-4,TRBD1,medium-sized,14,TGTGCCAGCAGAGACCGGACAGGGCTTGAAAAACTGTTTTTT,CASRDRTGLEKLFF
TRBV6-5,TRBJ1-1,TRBD1,-,14,TGTGCCAGCACAGACAGGGCGGTTACTATTGCGGCTTTCTTT,CASTDRAVTIAAFF
TRBV24-1,TRBJ1-3,TRBD1,-,13,TGTGCCACCTCAACCGGGACAGAAAACACCATATATTTT,CATSTGTENTIYF
TRBV27,TRBJ2-1,-,-,16,TGTGCCAGCAGTTTTCTGGGGCCTAGCTCCTACAATGAGCAGTTCTTC,CASSFLGPSSYNEQFF
TRBV3-1/TRBV3-2,TRBJ2-1,TRBD1,-,14,TGTGCCAGCAGCCCTCAGAAGGGGGCCGGTGAGCAGTTCTTC,CASSPQKGAGEQFF
TRBV6-5,TRBJ2-1,TRBD2,-,15,TGTGCCAGCAGATCAGTAGCGGGAGGCTACAATGAGCAGTTCTTC,CASRSVAGGYNEQFF
TRBV3-1/TRBV3-2,TRBJ2-7,-,-,15,TGTGCCAGCAGCCCAGCCGGCAGCGGGCGGTGGGAGCAGTACTTC,CASSPAGSGRWEQYF
TRBV5-4,TRBJ2-5,-,-,14,TGTGCCAGCAGCTCTTCATATACCGGGGAGACCCAGTACTTC,CASSSSYTGETQYF
TRBV18,TRBJ1-3,-,-,16,TGTGCCAGCTCACCGGCTACGCCCGCCGGGGGAAACACCATATATTTT,CASSPATPAGGNTIYF
TRBV27,TRBJ1-1,-,-,14,TGTGCCAGCAGTTTAGGGGGCTCTGGGACTGAAGCTTTCTTT,CASSLGGSGTEAFF
TRBV10-2,TRBJ2-7,-,-,13,TGCGCCAGCAGACAGGGATTTTCCTACGAGCAGTACTTC,CASRQGFSYEQYF
TRBV11-2,TRBJ1-2,-,once,13,TGTGCCAGCAGCTTATCAGCTAACTATGGCTACACCTTC,CASSLSANYGYTF
TRBV27,TRBJ2-2,-,once,15,TGTGCCAGCAGTTTAGACAGGTCGAACACCGGGGAGCTGTTTTTT,CASSLDRSNTGELFF
TRBV2,TRBJ2-5,TRBD2,-,15,TGTGCCAGCAGTGAACTCGCACTAGCGGTGGAGACCCAGTACTTC,CASSELALAVETQYF
TRBV11-2,TRBJ1-2,TRBD1,-,16,TGTGCCAGCAGCTTGGGGGGACAGGCACGTTTCTATGGCTACACCTTC,CASSLGGQARFYGYTF
TRBV25-1,TRBJ1-4,TRBD1,-,15,TGTGCCAGCAGTGGATTAGACAGGGTCGAGGAAAAACTGTTTTTT,CASSGLDRVEEKLFF
TRBV12-3/TRBV12-4,TRBJ2-3,-,-,12,TGTGCCAGCAGCCCAGGGGCCAGGACGCAGTATTTT,CASSPGARTQYF
TRBV30,TRBJ1-1,TRBD1,-,13,TGTGCCTGGGAGACAGGGGGTCACACTGAAGCTTTCTTT,CAWETGGHTEAFF
TRBV18,TRBJ2-5,TRBD1,-,18,TGTGCCAGCTCACCCCTTCCCTCCGGGACAGGGGGCAGGAAGACCCAGTACTTC,CASSPLPSGTGGRKTQYF
TRBV9,TRBJ1-5,TRBD1,-,13,TGTGCCAGCAGCCAGGGGGCGGGTCAGCCCCAGCATTTT,CASSQGAGQPQHF
TRBV29-1,TRBJ1-5,TRBD1,-,14,TGCAGCGTGGGCCGGGACAGGGATAACCAGCCCCAGCATTTT,CSVGRDRDNQPQHF
TRBV7-2,TRBJ2-7,-,few,12,TGTGCCAGCAGCTCCCACATCTACGAGCAGTACTTC,CASSSHIYEQYF
TRBV6-6,TRBJ1-1,TRBD1,-,16,TGTGCCAGCAGTCCCCCCGGCGGACAGGGCTTTACTGAAGCTTTCTTT,CASSPPGGQGFTEAFF
TRBV13,TRBJ2-3,-,-,12,TGTGCCAGCGATACGGGCACAGATACGCAGTATTTT,CASDTGTDTQYF
TRBV4-3,TRBJ2-5,TRBD2,-,16,TGCGCCAGCAGCCAAGACGAATTAGCGGGGGCGGAGACCCAGTACTTC,CASSQDELAGAETQYF
TRBV12-5,TRBJ1-2,TRBD1,-,15,TGTGCTAGTGGTAACGGACAGGGAGGGGACTATGGCTACACCTTC,CASGNGQGGDYGYTF
TRBV5-1,TRBJ1-2,-,-,15,TGCGCCAGCAGCTTGGAACAGGGAGAGGTCTATGGCTACACCTTC,CASSLEQGEVYGYTF
TRBV11-2,TRBJ2-7,TRBD1,-,15,TGTGCCAGCAGCTTGGAGACAGGGGGCAGCTACGAGCAGTACTTC,CASSLETGGSYEQYF
TRBV7-3,TRBJ2-2,-,-,12,TGTGCCAGCAGCTCGGACACCGGGGAGCTGTTTTTT,CASSSDTGELFF
TRBV5-4,TRBJ2-2,TRBD2,-,16,TGTGCCAGCAGAATCTCTAGCGGGGGATTGACCGGGGAGCTGTTTTTT,CASRISSGGLTGELFF
TRBV4-3,TRBJ1-4,-,-,16,TGCGCCAGCAGCCAAGGGGCCGGACACCCTAATGAAAAACTGTTTTTT,CASSQGAGHPNEKLFF
TRBV7-9,TRBJ2-3,-,-,15,TGTGCCAGCAGCCAGGTTATAGGAGGTCCAGATACGCAGTATTTT,CASSQVIGGPDTQYF
TRBV2,TRBJ2-7,TRBD1,-,15,TGTGCCAGCAGTTCACCGGGACAGGGCATATACGAGCAGTACTTC,CASSSPGQGIYEQYF